This TCR beta chain was captured in a study of OX40 agonist ivuxolimab in advanced cancers. The CDR3 spans 14 residues. Germline V gene sequence: CDR1 SNHLY, CDR2 FYNNEI. With V trimmed by 6 bases and J by 1 base, 5 bases remained unmatched. The method was immunoSEQ multiplex PCR; TCRdb's version includes in-frame clones alone and lacks a portion of them. The sample includes 72,000 or so clones, 87% of them seen just once. The sample consisted of CD4+ or CD8+ T cells sorted from blood, taken in a trial of the OX40 agonist ivuxolimab. This chain joins TRBV2 and TRBJ2-5; TRBD2 aligns across 7 bases. This sequence was found in an adult with an advanced solid tumor such as melanoma, head and neck, liver or kidney cancer. CDR3 sequence: CASREGTIQETQYF. CDR3 nucleotides: TGTGCCAGCAGGGAGGGGACTATCCAAGAGACCCAGTACTTC.